This T cell receptor (beta chain) was found in a study of blood T cell repertoires in COVID-19. In the authors' methods: The assay estimated nucleated cells by amplifying reference gene primers. This table comes from immunoSEQ multiplex PCR, and its TCRdb copy is limited to in-frame clones, with some not included. V and J calls plus clone size are reproduced from that table; the DNA served to infer D and trimming. The repertoire holds 250,000 or so clones, about 88% seen once, with about 2% in the top ten. Trimming cost V 1 base and J 9 bases, with 10 bases left between them. CDR1 and CDR2 (germline): SGHDN, FVKESK. The CDR3 totals 14 residues. This clone was detected once.

Sequenced sample: peripheral blood. The rearrangement joins TRBV14 to TRBJ1-6, with D uncertain. This receptor was identified in a man under 40 with active or convalescent COVID-19. The CDR3 coding sequence is TGTGCCAGCAGCCAAGCCGGGTCCGGTTCACCCCTCCACTTT. Amino acids: CASSQAGSGSPLHF.